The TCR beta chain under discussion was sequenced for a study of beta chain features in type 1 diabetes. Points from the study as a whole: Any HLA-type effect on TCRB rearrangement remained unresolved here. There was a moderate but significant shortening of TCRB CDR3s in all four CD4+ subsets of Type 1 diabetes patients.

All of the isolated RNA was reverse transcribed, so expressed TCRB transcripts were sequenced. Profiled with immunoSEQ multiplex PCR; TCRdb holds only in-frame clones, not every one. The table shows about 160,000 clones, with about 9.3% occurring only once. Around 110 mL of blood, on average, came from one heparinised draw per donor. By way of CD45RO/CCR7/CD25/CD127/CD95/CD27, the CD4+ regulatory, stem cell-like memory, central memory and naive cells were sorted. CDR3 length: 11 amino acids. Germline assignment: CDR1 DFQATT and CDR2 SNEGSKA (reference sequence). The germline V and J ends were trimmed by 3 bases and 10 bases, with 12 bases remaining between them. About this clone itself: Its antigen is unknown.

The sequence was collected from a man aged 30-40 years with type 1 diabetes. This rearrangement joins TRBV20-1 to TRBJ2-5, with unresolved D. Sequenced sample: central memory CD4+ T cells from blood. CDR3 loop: CSARPTYDQYF. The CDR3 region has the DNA TGCAGTGCTAGGCCTACCTACGACCAGTACTTC.